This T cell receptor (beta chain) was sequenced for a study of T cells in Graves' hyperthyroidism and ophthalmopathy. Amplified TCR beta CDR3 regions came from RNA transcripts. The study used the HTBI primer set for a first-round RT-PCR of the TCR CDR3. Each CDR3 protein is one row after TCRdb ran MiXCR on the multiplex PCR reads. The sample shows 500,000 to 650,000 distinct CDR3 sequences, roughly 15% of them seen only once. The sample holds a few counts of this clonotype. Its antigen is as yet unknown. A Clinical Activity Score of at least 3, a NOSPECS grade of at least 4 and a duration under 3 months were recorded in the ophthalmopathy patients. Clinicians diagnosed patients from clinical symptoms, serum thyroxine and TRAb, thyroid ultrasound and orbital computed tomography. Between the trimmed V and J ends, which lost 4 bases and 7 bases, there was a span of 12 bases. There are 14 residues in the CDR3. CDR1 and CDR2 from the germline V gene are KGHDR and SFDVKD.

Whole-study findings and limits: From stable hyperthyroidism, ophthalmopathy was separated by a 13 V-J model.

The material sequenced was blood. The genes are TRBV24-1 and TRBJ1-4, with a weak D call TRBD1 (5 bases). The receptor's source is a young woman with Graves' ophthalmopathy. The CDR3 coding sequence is TGTGCCACCAGTGAACGGGACGGGCGTGAAAAACTGTTTTTT. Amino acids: CATSERDGREKLFF.